These T cell receptor beta chains were read from a single sample in a study of OX40 agonist ivuxolimab in advanced cancers. Assay used: immunoSEQ multiplex PCR; TCRdb lists only in-frame clones, some missing. Altogether approximately 49,000 clones are present, less than 85% being singletons, with the ten largest covering roughly 22%. The specimen comprised CD4+ or CD8+ T cells sorted from blood, sampled in a trial of the OX40 agonist ivuxolimab. The source of these receptors is an adult with an advanced solid tumor such as melanoma, head and neck, liver or kidney cancer. Both conserved end residues are part of each CDR3. D genes are given only for firm matches. Clone size is shown for a subset of rows, as once, few, many or a class of expanded clone.

d_gene,j_gene,abundance,v_gene,CDR3nt,CDR3aa
TRBD2,TRBJ2-1,.,TRBV28,TGTGCCAGCAGTTTCGGGACTAGCGGGGGGGCGGATGAGCAGTTCTTC,CASSFGTSGGADEQFF
.,TRBJ2-2,.,TRBV9,TGTGCCAGCAGCGCTAGCGTCGGGGAGCTGTTTTTT,CASSASVGELFF
TRBD2,TRBJ2-2,.,TRBV9,TGTGCCAGCAGCCACATAGCGGGGGGTGTTTCCCGCACCGGGGAGCTGTTTTTT,CASSHIAGGVSRTGELFF
TRBD2,TRBJ2-1,.,TRBV27,TGTGCCAGCAGCCCTAGCGGGAGCGCCTACAATGAGCAGTTCTTC,CASSPSGSAYNEQFF
TRBD1,TRBJ1-1,once,TRBV6-5,TGTGCCACCTCCCGGGACAGGGGTGCTGAAGCTTTCTTT,CATSRDRGAEAFF
.,TRBJ1-5,.,TRBV27,TGTGCCAGCAGTGACCCTTATAGCAATCAGCCCCAGCATTTT,CASSDPYSNQPQHF
.,TRBJ1-5,once,TRBV15,TGTGCCACCAGCAGAGAAATGGCCTCCAATCAGCCCCAGCATTTT,CATSREMASNQPQHF
.,TRBJ2-3,.,TRBV7-7,TGTGCCAGCAGCTTATATACAGGGACAAATGATCCTAGCACAGATACGCAGTATTTT,CASSLYTGTNDPSTDTQYF
.,TRBJ1-4,.,TRBV27,TGTGCCAGCAGTTCCGAGGGGTGGGGAGAAAAACTGTTTTTT,CASSSEGWGEKLFF
.,TRBJ2-7,few,TRBV4-1,TGCGCCAGCAGCCAAGAGGCAGGGACCTACGAGCAGTACTTC,CASSQEAGTYEQYF
.,TRBJ2-3,.,TRBV7-2,TGTGCCAGCACCACCTTGGTCTCTAGCACAGATACGCAGTATTTT,CASTTLVSSTDTQYF
.,TRBJ2-5,.,TRBV4-1,TGCGCCAGCAGCCAAGATCTCGAACTAGGCGTCTTAGAGACCCAGTACTTC,CASSQDLELGVLETQYF
.,TRBJ1-2,.,TRBV7-8,TGTGCCAGCAGCTCCGCGGCTGGCTACACCTTC,CASSSAAGYTF
.,TRBJ2-5,.,TRBV7-9,TGTGCCAGCAGCCAGAACCTCGGGGGAGAGACCCAGTACTTC,CASSQNLGGETQYF
TRBD2,TRBJ2-3,once,TRBV19,TGTGCCAGTAGTGTGGCGACAGCGGGCTACCTAGCGGGGCTGTTTAGCACAGATACGCAGTATTTT,CASSVATAGYLAGLFSTDTQYF
.,TRBJ1-1,.,TRBV29-1,TGCAGCGTTGAGTTCCGGAACACTGAAGCTTTCTTT,CSVEFRNTEAFF
TRBD1,TRBJ2-3,.,TRBV7-8,TGTGCCAGCAGCTTCACAGGGGGCGTCGCTAGCACAGATACGCAGTATTTT,CASSFTGGVASTDTQYF
.,TRBJ1-5,.,TRBV18,TGTGCCAGCTCACCAAGATTGAATCAGCCCCAGCATTTT,CASSPRLNQPQHF
.,TRBJ2-7,.,TRBV27,TGTGCCGGCAGTGACTCCTCCTGGGTCCAGGAGCAGTACTTC,CAGSDSSWVQEQYF
.,TRBJ2-7,.,TRBV19,TGTGCCAGTAAAGGGGACAATAACTACGAGCAGTACTTC,CASKGDNNYEQYF
.,TRBJ1-2,.,TRBV5-8,TGTGCCAGCAGCCGCTTTGGGGTACCGGATGACTATGGCTACACCTTC,CASSRFGVPDDYGYTF
.,TRBJ2-3,.,TRBV9,TGTGCCAGCAGCGTCTACCCACGGGGCACAGATACGCAGTATTTT,CASSVYPRGTDTQYF
TRBD1,TRBJ2-7,.,TRBV9,TGTGCCAGCAGCGTAACCGGGACAGCCTACGAGCAGTACTTC,CASSVTGTAYEQYF
.,TRBJ1-1,.,TRBV28,TGTGCCAGCAGTTTACGGGAAAAAGAGGGTGTAGCTTTCTTT,CASSLREKEGVAFF
.,TRBJ1-6,few,TRBV14,TGTGCCAGCAGCCTACTAGGGGGTTCACCCCTCCACTTT,CASSLLGGSPLHF
.,TRBJ2-7,.,TRBV7-8,TGTGCCAGCAGCTTACGGGAGAGCGGCCTCTCCTACGAGCAGTACTTC,CASSLRESGLSYEQYF
TRBD1,TRBJ2-5,.,TRBV25-1,TGTGCCAGCAGTGGGACAGGGGGCTGGGAGACCCAGTACTTC,CASSGTGGWETQYF
TRBD1,TRBJ2-5,.,TRBV28,TGTGCCAGCAGTGGAGACAGGGGGCCGGAGACCCAGTACTTC,CASSGDRGPETQYF
.,TRBJ2-2,.,TRBV10-1,TGCGCCAGCAGTGATAGCCGGCCCACCGGGGAGCTGTTTTTT,CASSDSRPTGELFF
.,TRBJ2-2,once,TRBV13,TGTGCCAGCAGTAGAACAGGGTTAAACACCGGGGAGCTGTTTTTT,CASSRTGLNTGELFF
.,TRBJ1-2,.,TRBV4-1,TGCGCCAGCAGCCAATACGTTGGTTCGGTTGGCTACACCTTC,CASSQYVGSVGYTF
TRBD2,TRBJ2-1,few,TRBV5-1,TGCGCCAGCAGGGAAACTAGCGGGGGACACTACAATGAGCAGTTCTTC,CASRETSGGHYNEQFF
.,TRBJ2-7,.,TRBV7-2,TGTGCCAGCAGCCCCGGGGGCAGGGGCTACGAGCAGTACTTC,CASSPGGRGYEQYF
TRBD2,TRBJ2-7,.,TRBV30,TGTGCCTGGAGTCGAGGTAGCGGGGTCTACGAGCAGTACTTC,CAWSRGSGVYEQYF
.,TRBJ2-7,.,TRBV30,TGTGCCTGGAGTGTTTGGGCTCCCTTGTCCTACGAGCAGTACTTC,CAWSVWAPLSYEQYF
TRBD1,TRBJ1-2,.,TRBV9,TGTGCCAGCAGCGTGTTGGGACAGGGGCACTATGGCTACACCTTC,CASSVLGQGHYGYTF
TRBD1,TRBJ2-1,.,TRBV5-8,TGTGCCAGCAGCTTAGGACAGGGCGTCTATGAGCAGTTCTTC,CASSLGQGVYEQFF
.,TRBJ1-4,.,TRBV7-9,TGTGCCAGCAGCTTATCTGGGGCCCTAACTAATGAAAAACTGTTTTTT,CASSLSGALTNEKLFF
TRBD1,TRBJ2-7,few,TRBV9,TGTGCCAGCAGCCAGGGGACAGGGGTCGACGAGCAGTACTTC,CASSQGTGVDEQYF
TRBD2,TRBJ2-1,.,TRBV27,TGTGCCAGCAGTCCGGGGACTAGCGGGGCTAGCTCCTACAATGAGCAGTTCTTC,CASSPGTSGASSYNEQFF
.,TRBJ1-6,.,TRBV4-2,TGTGCCAGCAGCCAAGAATCAGGGGATAATTCACCCCTCCACTTT,CASSQESGDNSPLHF